The 26 T cell receptor beta chains listed next were all sequenced from one sample in a study of shared clonotypes between healthy human individuals. Method: immunoSEQ multiplex PCR; TCRdb's copy keeps in-frame clones and lacks some. Here the sample spans about 2 million clones, roughly 95% being singletons. Sequenced sample: naive CD4+ T cells sorted from blood. The subset: CD45RA+ positively selected. The receptor set was obtained from a man younger than 35 in good health.

The chain has TRBV5-6 and TRBJ2-7; D call uncertain. V lost 3 bases, J lost 3 bases, and 13 bases lay in between. The CDR3 covers 14 residues. Looked up from germline, CDR1 is SGHDT and CDR2 is YYEEEE. Written as DNA, the CDR3 is TGTGCCAGCAGCTCTTACCCGACCATCTACGAGCAGTACTTC. This codes for CASSSYPTIYEQYF.

The V and J genes are TRBV18 and TRBJ2-1; D could derive from TRBD1 or TRBD2 (5 bases each). V was shortened by 6 bases and J by 2 bases, with 14 bases between the two germline ends. The length of the CDR3 is 15 residues. From germline, CDR1 is KGHSH and CDR2 LQKENI. The CDR3 sequence is CASSKPGPPYNEQFF. The CDR3 DNA reads as TGTGCCAGCTCCAAGCCGGGACCCCCCTACAATGAGCAGTTCTTC. The whole variable domain, remainder taken from reference TRBV18 and TRBJ2-1, is NAGVMQNPRHLVRRRGQEARLRCSPMKGHSHVYWYRQLPEEGLKFMVYLQKENIIDESGMPKERFSAEFPKEGPSILRIQQVVRGDSAAYFCASSKPGPPYNEQFFGPGTRLTVL.

This clone was observed a single time. This sequence may be a read error, since a much larger clone differs from it by one base. Other DNA sequences from this sample encode an identical CDR3 as well. The V gene is TRBV20-1, the J gene TRBJ2-7, with no clear D. The V end was cut by 1 base, the J end by 2 bases, with 3 bases between. The length of the CDR3 is 11 residues. Germline V lookup: CDR1 DFQATT, CDR2 SNEGSKA (reference sequence). The CDR3 loop reads CSARGTYEQYF. CDR3 in DNA: TGCAGTGCTAGAGGCACCTACGAGCAGTACTTC.

Concerning this clone: With a much larger clone just one base away, this may be a read error. The same CDR3 can be traced to other DNA sequences in this sample. Here the CDR3 reads CASSPLYEQYF. The CDR3, as DNA: TGTGCCAGCAGTCCCCTCTACGAGCAGTACTTC. The gene calls are TRBV6-6 and TRBJ2-7; D gene ambiguous. This CDR3 comprises 11 residues. V lost 5 bases, J lost 3 bases, and 5 bases lay in between. The germline gives CDR1 MNHNY, CDR2 SVGAGI (reference sequence).

The rearrangement uses TRBV10-3 and TRBJ2-7; no clear D. In germline, CDR1 is ENHRY, CDR2 SYGVKD. V lost 0 bases and J lost 6, with 9 bases in between. CDR3 length: 13 amino acids. CDR3 amino acids: CAISESSTPEQYF. The CDR3 DNA follows: TGTGCCATCAGTGAGTCGAGCACTCCCGAGCAGTACTTC.

The chain couples TRBV29-1 to TRBJ2-1; D unclear. The ends were cut back, 6 bases at V and 7 bases at J, with 13 bases in the middle. The CDR3 is 12 residues long. Looked up from germline, CDR1 is SQVTM and CDR2 is ANQGSEA. Here the CDR3 reads CSVARWGNEQFF. CDR3 nucleotide sequence: TGCAGCGTCGCCAGATGGGGAAATGAGCAGTTCTTC.

This rearrangement joins TRBV5-1 to TRBJ1-2, with D uncertain. V was trimmed by 8 bases and J by 0 bases, leaving 14 bases between them. The length of the CDR3 is 14 residues. CDR1 is SGHRS, CDR2 YFSETQ, per germline. The DNA of the CDR3 is TGCGCCAGTCTACCCGATGGGTCTAACTATGGCTACACCTTC. Its translation: CASLPDGSNYGYTF.

The CDR3 here is CASRMVGTGLEQYF. The DNA for the CDR3 is TGTGCCAGCAGGATGGTTGGGACAGGGCTCGAGCAGTACTTC. The J gene is TRBJ2-7, the V gene TRBV6-1; TRBD1 aligns across 9 bases. The germline gives CDR1 MNHNS, CDR2 SASEGT. With V trimmed by 6 bases and J by 6 bases, 9 bases remained unmatched. The CDR3 spans 14 residues.

This chain joins TRBV25-1 and TRBJ1-6, with 7 bases identical to TRBD1. The ends lost 5 bases at V and 8 bases at J; junction bases unmatched: 6. Germline V gene data show CDR1 as MGHDK and CDR2 as SYGVNS. The CDR3 consists of 14 residues. CDR3 region: CASSLQGRHSPLHF. The CDR3 DNA sequence: TGTGCCAGCAGTTTACAGGGGCGTCATTCACCCCTCCACTTT.

The chain couples TRBV6-5 to TRBJ2-7; tentatively, D is TRBD1 or TRBD2 (6 bases each). The CDR3 consists of 13 residues. Germline V gene sequence: CDR1 MNHEY, CDR2 SVGAGI. V shed 6 bases and J shed 6 bases, with 15 bases lying between them. In DNA form, the CDR3 reads TGTGCCAGCAGCCTACCGGGGGCCTCCGAGCAGTACTTC. Encoded protein: CASSLPGASEQYF.

The chain combines TRBV19 with TRBJ2-1, with 12 nucleotides matching TRBD2. The CDR3 is 15 amino acids. J lost 4 bases, V lost 4 bases, and 2 bases had no gene match. Germline lookup yields CDR1 LNHDA and CDR2 SQIVND (reference sequence). The CDR3 nucleotides read TGTGCCAGTAGTACCGGACTAGCGGGGTACAATGAGCAGTTCTTC. Residues: CASSTGLAGYNEQFF.

This clone was counted only a few times. V usage is TRBV9 and J usage is TRBJ1-2; D uncertain. CDR3 length equals 13 residues. The germline CDR1 and CDR2 sequences are SGDLS and YYNGEE. The ends were cut back, 0 bases at V and 8 bases at J, with 11 bases in the middle. As DNA, the CDR3 is TGTGCCAGCAGCGTAGAGGCAGGACGAGGCTACACCTTC. It is translated as CASSVEAGRGYTF.

The chain combines TRBV20-1 with TRBJ2-3; TRBD2 matches at 8 bases. CDR3 length: 11 residues. Germline lookup yields CDR1 DFQATT and CDR2 SNEGSKA (reference sequence). J was trimmed by 14 bases and V by 4 bases; bases with no gene match: 8. CDR3 nucleotides: TGCAGTGCTACCCGAGCGGGGGTGGGGTATTTT. It encodes CSATRAGVGYF.

With regard to this clone: The same CDR3 can be traced to other DNA sequences in this sample. The rearrangement links TRBV5-4 to TRBJ2-3, with D possibly TRBD1 on 6 matching bases. Trimming cost V 3 bases and J 0 bases, with 11 bases left between them. CDR1 is SGHNT, CDR2 YYREEE, per germline (reference sequence). The CDR3 is made up of 15 amino acids. The CDR3 is CASSSGQLSTDTQYF. The CDR3 DNA is TGTGCCAGCAGCTCCGGACAGCTTAGCACAGATACGCAGTATTTT.

For this clone: Other DNA sequences within the sample encode an identical CDR3. The chain employs TRBV30 and TRBJ2-3; 7 bases line up with TRBD1. This CDR3 has 16 residues. The junction had 10 bases not matched to a gene; V was cut back by 2 bases and J by 2 bases. Germline V gives CDR1 GTSNPN, CDR2 SVGIG (reference sequence). In DNA form, the CDR3 reads TGTGCCTGGAGTTTCCGGGACAGAGGTATCACAGATACGCAGTATTTT. It yields the protein CAWSFRDRGITDTQYF.

The genes are TRBV6-1 and TRBJ2-3; D uncertain. V lost 1 base and J lost 6, with 8 bases in between. Germline V gene lookup returns CDR1 MNHNS and CDR2 SASEGT. The CDR3 totals 13 residues. The CDR3 spells CASSEVIRDTQYF. CDR3 nucleotide sequence: TGTGCCAGCAGTGAAGTAATCAGGGATACGCAGTATTTT.

The chain links TRBV28 to TRBJ1-3, with unresolved D. The V end lost 6 bases, the J end lost 0 bases, and 12 bases lay between the germline ends. The length of the CDR3 is 15 residues. Germline V gene data show CDR1 as MDHEN and CDR2 as SYDVKM. The DNA for the CDR3 is TGTGCCAGCAGCCATCACACGACCTCTGGAAACACCATATATTTT. Translated: CASSHHTTSGNTIYF.

The chain has TRBV5-1 and TRBJ2-3; the match to TRBD2 covers 15 bases. Per germline, CDR1 SGHRS and CDR2 YFSETQ. The CDR3 extends over 23 amino acids. V was clipped by 2 bases and J by 2 bases; unmatched bases: 21. The CDR3 protein is CASSLVPNHEGTSGRSPTDTQYF. The DNA of the CDR3 is TGCGCCAGCAGCTTAGTCCCGAATCATGAGGGGACTAGCGGGAGGTCCCCCACAGATACGCAGTATTTT.

The V and J genes are TRBV6-5 and TRBJ2-7; TRBD2 matches at 9 bases. V shed 10 bases and J 0 bases; nucleotides not matched to a gene: 7. This CDR3 contains 14 residues. Looked up from germline, CDR1 is MNHEY and CDR2 is SVGAGI. DNA of the CDR3: TGTGCCACCCTCAGAGCGGGAGGCTCCTACGAGCAGTACTTC. Protein product: CATLRAGGSYEQYF.

The chain couples TRBV9 to TRBJ2-1; 8 bases agree with TRBD2. Trimming cost V 4 bases and J 6 bases; bases outside gene matches: 9. Germline loops: CDR1 SGDLS, CDR2 YYNGEE. The CDR3 spans 15 residues. CDR3 residues: CASSSQREKGNEQFF. The CDR3 nucleotides are TGTGCCAGCAGCTCTCAGCGGGAGAAGGGCAATGAGCAGTTCTTC.

About this clone: A much larger clone is a single base away; this may be a read error. Other DNA sequences in the same sample also yield this CDR3. V is TRBV6-5 and J is TRBJ1-1, with TRBD1 matching 7 bases. CDR3 size: 14 residues. Losses at the gene ends were 5 bases for V and 1 base for J; bases not matched to a gene: 4. Per germline, CDR1 MNHEY and CDR2 SVGAGI. The CDR3 is CASSTRTGNTEAFF. The CDR3 DNA reads TGTGCCAGCAGTACGCGGACAGGGAACACTGAAGCTTTCTTT.

J is TRBJ2-6 and V is TRBV30; D may match TRBD1 or TRBD2 (5 bases each). V was cut by 1 base and J by 0 bases, with 22 bases left in between. The germline V gene has CDR1 GTSNPN and CDR2 SVGIG (reference sequence). The CDR3 extends over 20 amino acids. The CDR3 sequence: CAWSGYRPGPSSSGANVLTF. In DNA form, the CDR3 reads TGTGCCTGGAGTGGGTACCGTCCGGGACCCTCCTCCTCTGGGGCCAACGTCCTGACTTTC.

The J gene is TRBJ2-1, the V gene TRBV6-1; 9 positions agree with TRBD1. The CDR3 covers 14 residues. V shed 6 bases, J shed 5 bases, and the junction held 5 bases outside the gene matches. Germline CDR1 reads MNHNS; CDR2 reads SASEGT. This CDR3 reads CASRRQGVDNEQFF. As DNA, the CDR3 is TGTGCCAGCAGAAGACAGGGGGTGGACAATGAGCAGTTCTTC.

About this clone: A much bigger clone sits one base away, suggesting this may be a read error. In the same sample, other DNA sequences code for this CDR3. V is TRBV28 and J is TRBJ1-2; TRBD1 matches 7 bases. Germline assignment: CDR1 MDHEN and CDR2 SYDVKM. CDR3 length: 13 residues. J was trimmed by 2 bases and V by 3 bases; bases with no gene match: 0. CDR3 protein: CASSLTGNYGYTF. The CDR3 DNA reads TGTGCCAGCAGTTTGACAGGGAACTATGGCTACACCTTC.

This rearrangement joins TRBV6-4 to TRBJ2-5, with TRBD2 identical over 13 bases. J gave up 2 bases and V 1 base, and 7 bases lay outside the gene matches. This CDR3 has 18 amino acids. Germline values: CDR1 MRHNA, CDR2 SNTAGT. The CDR3: CASSDCSPGLAGQETQYF. CDR3 DNA sequence: TGTGCCAGCAGTGACTGCTCCCCGGGACTAGCGGGACAAGAGACCCAGTACTTC.

This sequence joins TRBV5-4 and TRBJ2-3; 7 nucleotides line up with TRBD2. CDR1 and CDR2 from the germline V gene are SGHNT and YYREEE (reference sequence). With 6 bases clipped from V and 0 bases from J, the junction kept 10 bases outside the gene matches. The CDR3 has 16 residues. CDR3 region: CASNLGGSGSTDTQYF. CDR3 DNA sequence: TGTGCCAGCAACCTGGGCGGTAGCGGGAGCACAGATACGCAGTATTTT.